This T cell receptor beta chain was sequenced during a study of shared clonotypes between healthy human individuals (dated by TCRdb to between 2020 and 2021). Background on the whole study: The cohort comprised a couple of women and a few men aged 18 to 49 years. Between about 0.8 and 9.5 billion PBMCs per donor were obtained by leukapheresis. To increase sequencing depth and limit assay-specific biases, different laboratories used diverse techniques to prepare libraries and sequence TCR repertoires. Blood TCR repertoires of a handful of healthy adults were deeply sequenced to estimate repertoire size and the extent of clonotype sharing between individuals. For each donor, CD4 naive and CD4 memory were each run on three plates, CD8 naive on two plates, and CD8 memory on one plate.

Using the deep immunoSEQ assay, TCR CDR3 regions were amplified from genomic DNA by multiplex PCR. Genomic DNA extracted from each cell subset was distributed evenly over all wells of several immunoSEQ 96-well plates, and each plate served as one replicate. For sorted subsets, 200 to 250 ng genomic DNA, equal to some 28,000 T cell genomes, was loaded into each replicate PCR. Purified libraries were quantified with a Qubit 3.0 fluorometer, sized on a Bioanalyzer 2100, and re-quantified with the KAPA Library Quantification kit. Each immunoSEQ 96-well plate was sequenced on its own single-read 150-cycle Illumina NextSeq 550 flow cell. From the authors' description of their analysis: Because the immunoSEQ output included only junctional sequences and no quality scores, the filtering could not be the same as the filtering used for full-length reads. Sequences were annotated with PyIR, a Python wrapper for IgBLAST v1.9, and V/J genes and CDR3 were assigned using IMGT germline references. Reads were filtered out if the reads had weak V/J assignments (E-value above 1e-6), no CDR3, stop codons, out-of-frame junctions, or ambiguous translated residues. V3J clonotypes were defined by identical inferred V gene, J gene, and CDR3 amino acid sequence. The percentage overlap between two repertoires was calculated by dividing the number of shared unique clonotypes by the size of the smaller repertoire. Three approaches were used to assess repertoire richness: RTK rarefaction, the Chao1 estimator, and Recon v2.1 estimates of unobserved clonotypes. For all TCRbeta clonotypes obtained by the gDNA method from a few donors, generation probabilities were computed with OLGA. The source is immuneACCESS, and TCRdb retained only in-frame sequences with V and J called. Part of the clones is not carried over; for the studies checked, unresolved V genes explain less than half of this, and the remainder is unexplained. V, J and clone size are taken as reported in that table, and D and trimming were inferred from the DNA itself. The sample profile shows millions of clones; over 85% of them were found once. More than 0.12% of the sample lies in the top ten.

Comments on this clone: Its antigen is still unknown. Base quality data are lacking; no much larger clone is found one base away.

According to the germline V gene (reference sequence), CDR1 reads MNHEY and CDR2 reads SMNVEV. Reading from cysteine to phenylalanine, the CDR3 counts 15 amino acids. Only CDR3 DNA remains: 45 bases, in frame from the first base. V lost 3 bases and J lost 4 bases, and the count of bases not matched to a germline gene is 6. Paper-wide results and their limitations: Based on pairwise subsampling, the degree of clonotype sharing among donors was expected to be affected by sequencing depth. Because the study included only a small number of donors, the genetic and exposure-history diversity represented was limited. Naive subsets generally had larger estimated clonotype richness than memory subsets did. Rarefaction of sorted-subset datasets indicated incomplete sequencing despite the large sequencing depth. Sampling was restricted to blood, and TCR repertoires in tissues likely differ from the TCR repertoires found in blood. About 4.5% of naive CD4, 3.5% of naive CD8, approximately 2.2% of memory CD4, and 0.35% to 0.5% of memory CD8 clonotypes were shared across several donors. Clonotypes shared by all four sorted-subset donors showed higher generation probabilities than non-shared clonotypes.

Healthy HIV-negative adults with no recently reported acute infections or vaccinations were included as donors. Every donor was a Caucasian adult living in Nashville, Tennessee, USA. CD4+ T cells were enriched by magnetic negative selection; naive cells were then positively selected on CD45RA, and the negative fraction formed the memory subset. Blood was collected by leukapheresis, and PBMCs were isolated by Ficoll-Histopaque density gradient centrifugation and then cryopreserved in liquid nitrogen vapor phase. Analytical flow cytometry was used to check the purity and quantity of every magnetically sorted T cell population. Each sorted fraction had its genomic DNA isolated and then quantified by UV absorbance on a Nanodrop 2000c.

The sequenced sample was naive CD4+ T cells sorted from blood. The cell subset or site label here, explained by the study, means: CD45RA+ positively selected. This clonotype was sampled from a man aged 18 to 29 in good health. The chain is encoded by TRBV27 joined to TRBJ1-3, with TRBD1 identical over 7 junction bases. In nucleotides, the sequence is TGTGCCAGCAGTTTGGACAGGCAACCCGGAAACACCATATATTTT. This gives the protein CASSLDRQPGNTIYF.